This TCR beta chain appears in the sequencing data of a study of OX40 agonist ivuxolimab in advanced cancers. Looking at the study overall: Hepatocellular carcinoma, melanoma, renal cell or head and neck cancer affected the dose-escalation patients.

A remark on this clone: What it recognizes is unknown.

Assay: immunoSEQ multiplex PCR; the TCRdb copy retains only in-frame clones and omits some. The sample includes about 66,000 clones, roughly nine tenths of them seen just once. Study conclusions and caveats: Certain nonresponding patients likewise had low normalized T-cell clonal expansion. Partial responders at 0.1-3.0 mg/kg had among the lowest clonal expansion.

The germline V gene has CDR1 SNHLY and CDR2 FYNNEI. Trimming took 2 bases from V and 2 from J, leaving 7 bases between them. This CDR3 region has 13 residues. The sample consisted of CD4+ or CD8+ T cells sorted from blood, taken in a trial of the OX40 agonist ivuxolimab. This chain uses TRBV2 with TRBJ2-7; D uncertain. This TCR came from an adult with an advanced solid tumor such as melanoma, head and neck, liver or kidney cancer. The CDR3, as DNA: TGTGCCAGCAGTGAAAACAGTCCCTACGAGCAGTACTTC. The encoded protein is CASSENSPYEQYF.